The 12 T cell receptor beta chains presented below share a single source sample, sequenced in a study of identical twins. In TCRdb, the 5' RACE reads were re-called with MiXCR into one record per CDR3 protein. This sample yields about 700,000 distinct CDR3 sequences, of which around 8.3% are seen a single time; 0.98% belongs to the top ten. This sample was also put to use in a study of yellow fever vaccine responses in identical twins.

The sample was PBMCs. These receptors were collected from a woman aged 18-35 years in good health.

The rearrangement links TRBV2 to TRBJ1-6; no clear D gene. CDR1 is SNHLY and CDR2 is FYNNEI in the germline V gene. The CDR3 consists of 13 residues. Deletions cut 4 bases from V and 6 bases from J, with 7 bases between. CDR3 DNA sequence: TGTGCCAGCAGTGGGGGTCCTAATTCACCCCTCCACTTT. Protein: CASSGGPNSPLHF.

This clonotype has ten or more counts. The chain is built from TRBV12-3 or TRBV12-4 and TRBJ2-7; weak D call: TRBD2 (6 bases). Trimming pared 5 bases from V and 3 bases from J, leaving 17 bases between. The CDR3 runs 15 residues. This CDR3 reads CASSPHRDSNYEQYF. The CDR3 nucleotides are TGTGCCAGCAGTCCCCACCGGGACTCAAACTACGAGCAGTACTTC.

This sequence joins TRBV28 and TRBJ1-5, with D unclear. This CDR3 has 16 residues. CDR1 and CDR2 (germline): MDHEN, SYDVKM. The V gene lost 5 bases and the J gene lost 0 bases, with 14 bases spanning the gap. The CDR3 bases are TGTGCCAGCAGTCCCCCCTCGTCTTATAGCAATCAGCCCCAGCATTTT. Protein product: CASSPPSSYSNQPQHF.

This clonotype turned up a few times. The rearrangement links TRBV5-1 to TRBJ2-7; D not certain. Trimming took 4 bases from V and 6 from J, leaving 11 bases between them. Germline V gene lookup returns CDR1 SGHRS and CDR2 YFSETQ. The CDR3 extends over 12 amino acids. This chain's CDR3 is CASSPVALEQYF. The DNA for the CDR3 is TGCGCCAGCAGCCCCGTCGCACTCGAGCAGTACTTC.

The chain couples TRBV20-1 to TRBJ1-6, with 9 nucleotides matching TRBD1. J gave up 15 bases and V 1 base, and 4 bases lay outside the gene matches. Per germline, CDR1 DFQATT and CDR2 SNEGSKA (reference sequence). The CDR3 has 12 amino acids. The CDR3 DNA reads TGCAGTGCTAGAGGCCCGGGACAGGGCCTCCACTTT. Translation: CSARGPGQGLHF.

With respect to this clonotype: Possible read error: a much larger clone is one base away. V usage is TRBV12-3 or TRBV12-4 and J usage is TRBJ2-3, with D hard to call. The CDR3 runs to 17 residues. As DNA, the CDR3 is TGTGCCAGCAGTATAGATGCCTGGGGTACGGGCACAAATACGCAGTATTTT. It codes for CASSIDAWGTGTNTQYF.

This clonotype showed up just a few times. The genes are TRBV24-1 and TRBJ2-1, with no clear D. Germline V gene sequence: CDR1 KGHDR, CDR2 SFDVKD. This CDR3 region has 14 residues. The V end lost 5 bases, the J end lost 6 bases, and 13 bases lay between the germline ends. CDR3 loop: CATSANSVANEQFF. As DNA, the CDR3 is TGTGCCACCAGTGCCAACTCGGTCGCCAATGAGCAGTTCTTC.

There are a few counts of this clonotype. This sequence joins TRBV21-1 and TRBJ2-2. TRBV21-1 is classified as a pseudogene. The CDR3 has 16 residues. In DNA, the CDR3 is TGTGCCAGCAGCAAAAAAGAGAAGGGTTTCACCGGGGAGCTGTTTTTT. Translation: CASSKKEKGFTGELFF.

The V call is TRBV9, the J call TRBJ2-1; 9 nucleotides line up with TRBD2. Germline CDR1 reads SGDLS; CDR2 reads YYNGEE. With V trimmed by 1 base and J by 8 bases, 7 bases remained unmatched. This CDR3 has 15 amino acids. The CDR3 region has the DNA TGTGCCAGCAGCGTATGGCGGGGGGGCGTCGATGAGCAGTTCTTC. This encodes CASSVWRGGVDEQFF.

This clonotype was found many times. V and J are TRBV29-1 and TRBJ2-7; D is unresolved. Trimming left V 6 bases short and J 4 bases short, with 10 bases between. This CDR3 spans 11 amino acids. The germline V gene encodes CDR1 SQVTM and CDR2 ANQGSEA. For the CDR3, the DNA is TGCAGCGTCGAGAGACAATACGAGCAGTACTTC. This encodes CSVERQYEQYF.

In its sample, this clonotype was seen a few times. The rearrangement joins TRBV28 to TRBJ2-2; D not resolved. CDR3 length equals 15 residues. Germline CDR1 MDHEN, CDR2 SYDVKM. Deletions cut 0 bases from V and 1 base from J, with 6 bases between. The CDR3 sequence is CASSLWQMNTGELFF. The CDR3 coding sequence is TGTGCCAGCAGTTTATGGCAGATGAACACCGGGGAGCTGTTTTTT.

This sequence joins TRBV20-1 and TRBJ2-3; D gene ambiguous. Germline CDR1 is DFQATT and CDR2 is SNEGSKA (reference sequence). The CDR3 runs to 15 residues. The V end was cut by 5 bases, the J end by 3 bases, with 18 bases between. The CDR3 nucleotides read TGCAGTGCTGACGGAACGAACCATGGGACAGATACGCAGTATTTT. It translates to CSADGTNHGTDTQYF.